A selection of T cell receptor beta chains follows, all from one sample in a study of T cells of healthy individuals. One entry per CDR3 protein, called by TCRdb with MiXCR from the 5' RACE reads. The table records around 98,000 distinct CDR3 sequences, approximately 16% of them present only once. These receptor sequences come from a human donor in good health. Each CDR3 is given with its conserved first and last residue. D genes are given only for firm matches. For some rows the clone size is stated as once, few or many, or as a class when expanded; others skip it.

d_gene: NA
v_gene: TRBV5-6
j_gene: TRBJ1-5
abundance: few
CDR3nt: TGTGCCAGCAGCCCTGGACCGAATTCCAATCAGCCCCAGCATTTT
CDR3aa: CASSPGPNSNQPQHF

d_gene: NA
v_gene: TRBV10-3
j_gene: TRBJ1-2
abundance: NA
CDR3nt: TGTGCCATCAGTGACCTCAGGGGTGCTAACTATGGCTACACCTTC
CDR3aa: CAISDLRGANYGYTF

d_gene: TRBD2
v_gene: TRBV20-1
j_gene: TRBJ2-7
abundance: NA
CDR3nt: TGCAGTGCTAGTAGGGGACTAGCGGACTCCTACGAGCAGTACTTC
CDR3aa: CSASRGLADSYEQYF

d_gene: TRBD2
v_gene: TRBV27
j_gene: TRBJ2-7
abundance: NA
CDR3nt: TGTGCCAGCAGTAGTCTGGCGGGAGGGCCTTCGGGGCAGTACTTC
CDR3aa: CASSSLAGGPSGQYF

d_gene: NA
v_gene: TRBV7-8
j_gene: TRBJ2-1
abundance: NA
CDR3nt: TGTGCCACCCGACGTCCGGGACCGCCCCCCAATGAGCAGTTCTTC
CDR3aa: CATRRPGPPPNEQFF

d_gene: TRBD1
v_gene: TRBV6-6
j_gene: TRBJ1-5
abundance: few
CDR3nt: TGTGCCAGCAGTTACTCGGGACAGGGGGAAAGACCCCAGCATTTT
CDR3aa: CASSYSGQGERPQHF

d_gene: NA
v_gene: TRBV5-1
j_gene: TRBJ2-3
abundance: few
CDR3nt: TGCGCCAGCAGCTTGTTGACGGGGGATACGCAGTATTTT
CDR3aa: CASSLLTGDTQYF

d_gene: NA
v_gene: TRBV20-1
j_gene: TRBJ1-2
abundance: NA
CDR3nt: TGCAGTGCTCGATCCCCCCGGCAGGGGCAGGGCTACACCTTC
CDR3aa: CSARSPRQGQGYTF

d_gene: TRBD1
v_gene: TRBV7-2
j_gene: TRBJ2-7
abundance: few
CDR3nt: TGTGCCAGCAGCTCCCCCGGGACAGGGTCCTACGAGCAGTACTTC
CDR3aa: CASSSPGTGSYEQYF

d_gene: NA
v_gene: TRBV25-1
j_gene: TRBJ2-7
abundance: many
CDR3nt: TGTGCCAGCAGTGAATCTTGGGCCTACGAGCAGTACTTC
CDR3aa: CASSESWAYEQYF

d_gene: NA
v_gene: TRBV19
j_gene: TRBJ2-4
abundance: NA
CDR3nt: TGTGCCAGTAGCCAGGGTTTGGGCATTCAGTACTTC
CDR3aa: CASSQGLGIQYF

d_gene: TRBD2
v_gene: TRBV20-1
j_gene: TRBJ2-3
abundance: NA
CDR3nt: TGCAGTGCCAGCCCAGGCTTTAGCGGGGGGGCAACGGATACGCAGTATTTT
CDR3aa: CSASPGFSGGATDTQYF

d_gene: NA
v_gene: TRBV15
j_gene: TRBJ1-5
abundance: NA
CDR3nt: TGTACCACCAGCAGAGATCTGGGGTCAGGGCAGCCCCAGCATTTT
CDR3aa: CTTSRDLGSGQPQHF

d_gene: NA
v_gene: TRBV4-1
j_gene: TRBJ1-4
abundance: few
CDR3nt: TGCGCCAGCAGCCAAGATAGGCTTTCTAATGAAAAACTGTTTTTT
CDR3aa: CASSQDRLSNEKLFF

d_gene: NA
v_gene: TRBV3-1
j_gene: TRBJ2-7
abundance: many
CDR3nt: TGTGCCAGCAGCCAAGTAAGACAATCCTACGAGCAGTACTTC
CDR3aa: CASSQVRQSYEQYF

d_gene: NA
v_gene: TRBV5-5
j_gene: TRBJ2-1
abundance: NA
CDR3nt: TGTGCCAGCGGCCGGGAGAGCTCCTACAATGAGCAGTTCTTC
CDR3aa: CASGRESSYNEQFF

d_gene: NA
v_gene: TRBV20-1
j_gene: TRBJ2-7
abundance: NA
CDR3nt: TGCAGTGCTACTCTAGACTACTGGGCTTACGAGCAGTACTTC
CDR3aa: CSATLDYWAYEQYF

d_gene: NA
v_gene: TRBV10-3
j_gene: TRBJ2-5
abundance: few
CDR3nt: TGTGCCATCAGTGGAATGATCGGGGGAGCAGAGACCCAGTACTTC
CDR3aa: CAISGMIGGAETQYF

d_gene: TRBD2
v_gene: TRBV7-2
j_gene: TRBJ2-3
abundance: few
CDR3nt: TGTGCCGGCCGGGGGGGGCAAACAGATACGCAGTATTTT
CDR3aa: CAGRGGQTDTQYF

d_gene: NA
v_gene: TRBV7-3
j_gene: TRBJ2-2
abundance: NA
CDR3nt: TGTGCCAGCAGCTTAACGCGCACCGGGGAGCTGTTTTTT
CDR3aa: CASSLTRTGELFF

d_gene: TRBD1
v_gene: TRBV4-3
j_gene: TRBJ1-1
abundance: NA
CDR3nt: TGCGCCAGCAGCCAAGTTACAGGGGAGAACACTGAAGCTTTCTTT
CDR3aa: CASSQVTGENTEAFF

d_gene: NA
v_gene: TRBV24-1
j_gene: TRBJ1-5
abundance: NA
CDR3nt: TGTGCCACCAGTGATTTACGGCCCCAGCATTTT
CDR3aa: CATSDLRPQHF

d_gene: TRBD1
v_gene: TRBV6-6
j_gene: TRBJ1-2
abundance: few
CDR3nt: TGTGCCAGCAGTACTCGTCCCGGGACAGGGGATGGTGGCTACACCTTC
CDR3aa: CASSTRPGTGDGGYTF

d_gene: NA
v_gene: TRBV5-1
j_gene: TRBJ1-6
abundance: NA
CDR3nt: TGCGCCAGCAGCTTGGAACAGATTAATTCACCCCTCCACTTT
CDR3aa: CASSLEQINSPLHF

d_gene: NA
v_gene: TRBV6-5
j_gene: TRBJ2-5
abundance: NA
CDR3nt: TGTGCCAGCGGGACGGGAGAGACCCAGTACTTC
CDR3aa: CASGTGETQYF

d_gene: TRBD2
v_gene: TRBV4-1
j_gene: TRBJ2-2
abundance: NA
CDR3nt: TGCGCCAGCAGCGCGACTAGCGGGGGACTCACCGGGGAGCTGTTTTTT
CDR3aa: CASSATSGGLTGELFF

d_gene: NA
v_gene: TRBV12-3/TRBV12-4
j_gene: TRBJ1-1
abundance: many
CDR3nt: TGTGCCAGCAGAACCCGGGACGGGAACACTGAAGCTTTCTTT
CDR3aa: CASRTRDGNTEAFF

d_gene: NA
v_gene: TRBV12-3/TRBV12-4
j_gene: TRBJ2-3
abundance: NA
CDR3nt: TGTGCCAGCAGTTTAGCCGGGTCTAGCACAGATACGCAGTATTTT
CDR3aa: CASSLAGSSTDTQYF

d_gene: NA
v_gene: TRBV29-1
j_gene: TRBJ1-2
abundance: few
CDR3nt: TGCAGCGTGGGCACCTACCAAGGATATGGCTACACCTTC
CDR3aa: CSVGTYQGYGYTF

d_gene: NA
v_gene: TRBV29-1
j_gene: TRBJ2-1
abundance: NA
CDR3nt: TGCAGCCTTAGGACCCTAAGCTCCTACAATGAGCAGTTCTTC
CDR3aa: CSLRTLSSYNEQFF

d_gene: TRBD1
v_gene: TRBV6-1
j_gene: TRBJ2-5
abundance: few
CDR3nt: TGTGCCAGCAGAGAAACAGGGGGTGGGGAGACCCAGTACTTC
CDR3aa: CASRETGGGETQYF

d_gene: TRBD1
v_gene: TRBV28
j_gene: TRBJ2-5
abundance: NA
CDR3nt: TGTGCCAGCAGTTTAGAGAGGGACAGGGGAGAATCAAGGGAGACCCAGTACTTC
CDR3aa: CASSLERDRGESRETQYF

d_gene: NA
v_gene: TRBV18
j_gene: TRBJ2-1
abundance: few
CDR3nt: TGTGCCAGCTCACCGGCAGGGGATGAGCAGTTCTTC
CDR3aa: CASSPAGDEQFF

d_gene: NA
v_gene: TRBV7-2
j_gene: TRBJ1-5
abundance: few
CDR3nt: TGTGCCAGCAGCTTAGCAGTCCCCCCCAGTCAGCCCCAGCATTTT
CDR3aa: CASSLAVPPSQPQHF

d_gene: NA
v_gene: TRBV5-1
j_gene: TRBJ2-3
abundance: NA
CDR3nt: TGCGCCAGCAGCTTGGGGGAGACAAGGTCAGATACGCAGTATTTT
CDR3aa: CASSLGETRSDTQYF

d_gene: NA
v_gene: TRBV24-1
j_gene: TRBJ2-6
abundance: few
CDR3nt: TGTGCCACCAGTGACCGCTTTCCTGGGGCCAACGTCCTGACTTTC
CDR3aa: CATSDRFPGANVLTF

d_gene: NA
v_gene: TRBV6-6
j_gene: TRBJ1-1
abundance: many
CDR3nt: TGTGCCAGCAAACAGGGAGGCACTGAAGCTTTCTTT
CDR3aa: CASKQGGTEAFF

d_gene: NA
v_gene: TRBV6-5
j_gene: TRBJ1-1
abundance: many
CDR3nt: TGTGCCAGCAACCGGGACTTGATGAACACTGAAGCTTTCTTT
CDR3aa: CASNRDLMNTEAFF

d_gene: NA
v_gene: TRBV6-1
j_gene: TRBJ1-5
abundance: few
CDR3nt: TGTGCCAGCAGTGAAGTTAGCAATCAGCCCCAGCATTTT
CDR3aa: CASSEVSNQPQHF

d_gene: NA
v_gene: TRBV5-1
j_gene: TRBJ2-1
abundance: few
CDR3nt: TGCGCCAGCAGCACCAGCGGGAATGAGCAGTTCTTC
CDR3aa: CASSTSGNEQFF

d_gene: TRBD1
v_gene: TRBV10-3
j_gene: TRBJ2-7
abundance: many
CDR3nt: TGTGCCACCAGTACCAGGGGGTTCGAGCAGTACTTC
CDR3aa: CATSTRGFEQYF

d_gene: NA
v_gene: TRBV2
j_gene: TRBJ2-7
abundance: few
CDR3nt: TGTGCCAGCAGTGAAGAGACCCACGCCTCCTACGAGCAGTACTTC
CDR3aa: CASSEETHASYEQYF

d_gene: NA
v_gene: TRBV19
j_gene: TRBJ2-1
abundance: NA
CDR3nt: TGTGCCAGTAGCCCATGGCAGCAGGGTCGGGGAATATTAGGTGAGCAGTTCTTC
CDR3aa: CASSPWQQGRGILGEQFF

d_gene: TRBD1
v_gene: TRBV6-6
j_gene: TRBJ1-5
abundance: NA
CDR3nt: TGTGCCAGCAATCGACAGGGTAGTCATCAGCCCCAGCATTTT
CDR3aa: CASNRQGSHQPQHF

d_gene: NA
v_gene: TRBV24-1
j_gene: TRBJ1-6
abundance: NA
CDR3nt: TGTGCCACCAGTGCTCGGGGGGCTAATTCACCCCTCCACTTT
CDR3aa: CATSARGANSPLHF

d_gene: NA
v_gene: TRBV6-5
j_gene: TRBJ2-1
abundance: few
CDR3nt: TGTGCCAGCAGAAGGGGGGTGCGAGGTGAGCAGTTCTTC
CDR3aa: CASRRGVRGEQFF

d_gene: NA
v_gene: TRBV10-3
j_gene: TRBJ1-2
abundance: many
CDR3nt: TGTGCCATCAGGGCGGACGGTGGGCAGAACAATGGCTACACCTTC
CDR3aa: CAIRADGGQNNGYTF

d_gene: TRBD2
v_gene: TRBV6-1
j_gene: TRBJ2-3
abundance: few
CDR3nt: TGTGCCAGCAGTGATCCAGCGGGGCGGGGGTCAGATACGCAGTATTTT
CDR3aa: CASSDPAGRGSDTQYF

d_gene: TRBD1
v_gene: TRBV12-3/TRBV12-4
j_gene: TRBJ2-5
abundance: many
CDR3nt: TGTGCCAGCAGTGCTGACAGGGGAGAAGAGACCCAGTACTTC
CDR3aa: CASSADRGEETQYF

d_gene: NA
v_gene: TRBV10-3
j_gene: TRBJ1-5
abundance: NA
CDR3nt: TGTGCCATCAGTGAACAGGTATCGCCGCCCCAGCATTTT
CDR3aa: CAISEQVSPPQHF

d_gene: NA
v_gene: TRBV6-1
j_gene: TRBJ1-3
abundance: NA
CDR3nt: TGTGCCAGCAGTGAACCGGACCCAAGCTCTGGAAACACCATATATTTT
CDR3aa: CASSEPDPSSGNTIYF

d_gene: TRBD2
v_gene: TRBV28
j_gene: TRBJ2-3
abundance: few
CDR3nt: TGTGCCAGCAGTTTTCTAGCGGGGGGCCACTCGAGCACAGATACGCAGTATTTT
CDR3aa: CASSFLAGGHSSTDTQYF

d_gene: NA
v_gene: TRBV6-5
j_gene: TRBJ1-1
abundance: many
CDR3nt: TGTGCCAGCAGTTCCGGGGGGCTCATCGGTGTGACTGAAGCTTTCTTT
CDR3aa: CASSSGGLIGVTEAFF

d_gene: NA
v_gene: TRBV7-2
j_gene: TRBJ2-2
abundance: NA
CDR3nt: TGTGCCAGCAGCTTAGTTTTTAGGGACGGGGAGCTGTTTTTT
CDR3aa: CASSLVFRDGELFF

d_gene: NA
v_gene: TRBV10-3
j_gene: TRBJ2-5
abundance: NA
CDR3nt: TGTGCCATCAGTGAGTCACTGATCCAAGAGACCCAGTACTTC
CDR3aa: CAISESLIQETQYF

d_gene: TRBD1
v_gene: TRBV6-2/TRBV6-3
j_gene: TRBJ1-5
abundance: many
CDR3nt: TGTGCCAGCAGTTACCGGCCCGCGGGACAGGGGGCTGCATATAGCAATCAGCCCCAGCATTTT
CDR3aa: CASSYRPAGQGAAYSNQPQHF

d_gene: TRBD1
v_gene: TRBV7-2
j_gene: TRBJ1-5
abundance: few
CDR3nt: TGTGCCAGCAGCTTCCGAGGGGGCTCCAATCAGCCCCAGCATTTT
CDR3aa: CASSFRGGSNQPQHF

d_gene: NA
v_gene: TRBV6-5
j_gene: TRBJ2-3
abundance: few
CDR3nt: TGTGCCAGCAGTTACTCGATTCAGAGCACAGATACGCAGTATTTT
CDR3aa: CASSYSIQSTDTQYF

d_gene: TRBD1
v_gene: TRBV4-1
j_gene: TRBJ1-5
abundance: many
CDR3nt: TGCGCCAGCAGCTGGAGGCAGGGGGCTGACAATCAGCCCCAGCATTTT
CDR3aa: CASSWRQGADNQPQHF

d_gene: TRBD2
v_gene: TRBV9
j_gene: TRBJ2-7
abundance: few
CDR3nt: TGTGCCAGCAGCGTAGGGGAGGGCTGGGAGCAGTACTTC
CDR3aa: CASSVGEGWEQYF